This TCR beta chain was identified during a study of cytomegalovirus exposure and HLA in healthy donors. Study findings and constraints: In an earlier analysis, in about 530 donors, most V segments appeared productive either ~87% or ~30% of the time.

13 Jbeta primers and 60 Vbeta primers were used for the PCR. Methods used by the authors: There were about 80 million unique TCR beta chains by a later count, and around 10 million of them were shared. Some clones are missing from TCRdb's copy, which holds only in-frame ones; the method was immunoSEQ multiplex PCR. The V and J calls and the clone size are those of that table, but D and trimming were determined from the DNA. The sample includes roughly 290,000 clones, 80% of them seen just once. This clone was detected only a few times. Its target is not known. What was sequenced was PBMCs. This receptor was taken from a girl aged 2 to 9 in good health and CMV-seronegative.

CDR3 nucleotide sequence: TGTGCCAGCAGGTTAGCGGGAGGTACGAACAATGAGCAGTTCTTC. The encoded protein is CASRLAGGTNNEQFF. V gene TRBV28 combines with J gene TRBJ2-1; 10 bases are a match to TRBD2. Germline CDR1 MDHEN, CDR2 SYDVKM. V shed 6 bases and J 5 bases; nucleotides not matched to a gene: 7. The CDR3 extends over 15 amino acids. Filled out from reference TRBV28 and TRBJ2-1, the complete variable domain reads DVKVTQSSRYLVKRTGEKVFLECVQDMDHENMFWYRQDPGLGLRLIYFSYDVKMKEKGDIPEGYSVSREKKERFSLILESASTNQTSMYLCASRLAGGTNNEQFFGPGTRLTVL.